The following is a TCR beta chain sequence with its context. TCRdb's copy holds only in-frame clones and misses some; the assay was immunoSEQ multiplex PCR. The sample includes 400,000 or so clones, approximately 89% of them seen just once. These data originate in a study of blood T cell repertoires in COVID-19. For the study at large: Two negative PCRs, clearance, or symptom resolution were required of recovered Cohort 3 donors. Collection of acute and convalescent COVID-19 samples took place in the United States, Italy and Spain.

Participants, about 18 to 100 years old, spanned approximately 26 US areas. Participants reported their clinical history, and cohort assignment relied on those reports. Material for sequencing was PBMCs or T cells enriched from blood (not recorded which). The sequence was obtained from a middle-aged man in a cohort exposed to, infected with or recovered from COVID-19 (not recorded which).

The CDR3 DNA is TGCGCCAGCAGTCGGTCTCACTCCACAGATACGCAGTATTTT. Its protein product is CASSRSHSTDTQYF. This chain joins TRBV4-1 and TRBJ2-3; D not certain. The CDR3 length is 14 residues. Germline lookup yields CDR1 MGHRA and CDR2 YSYEKL. The V end lost 6 bases, the J end lost 2 bases, and 12 bases lay between the germline ends.